The clone carrying this T cell receptor beta chain was counted a single time. The antigen is undetermined. The sample comes from a study of cytomegalovirus exposure and HLA in healthy donors. Overall study findings and caveats: Researchers reported that a few CMV-associated chains were confirmed in vitro as CMV antigen-specific. Later work associated over 15,000 TCR beta sequences with HLA alleles at 0.05 false discovery rate. Reportedly, TCR beta sequences accurately predicted HLA-A and HLA-B alleles in most subjects. Overall, some 160 TCR beta chains were annotated as cytomegalovirus-associated.

The PCR ran on 60 Vbeta and 13 Jbeta primers. This table comes from immunoSEQ multiplex PCR, and its TCRdb copy is limited to in-frame clones, with some not included. The sample shows about 160,000 clones, over 70% of them seen only once. The clonotype originates from a man aged 30 to 45 in good health and CMV-seronegative. Sequenced sample: PBMCs.

CDR3 nucleotides: TGCGCCAGCAGGTCCGACCCGGCAGGGCATCAGCCCCAGCATTTT. It encodes CASRSDPAGHQPQHF. The chain carries TRBV5-1 and TRBJ1-5, with D possibly matching TRBD1 (5 bases). CDR1 and CDR2 (germline): SGHRS, YFSETQ. The CDR3 length is 15 residues. The V end lost 5 bases, the J end lost 5 bases, and 17 bases lay between the germline ends.